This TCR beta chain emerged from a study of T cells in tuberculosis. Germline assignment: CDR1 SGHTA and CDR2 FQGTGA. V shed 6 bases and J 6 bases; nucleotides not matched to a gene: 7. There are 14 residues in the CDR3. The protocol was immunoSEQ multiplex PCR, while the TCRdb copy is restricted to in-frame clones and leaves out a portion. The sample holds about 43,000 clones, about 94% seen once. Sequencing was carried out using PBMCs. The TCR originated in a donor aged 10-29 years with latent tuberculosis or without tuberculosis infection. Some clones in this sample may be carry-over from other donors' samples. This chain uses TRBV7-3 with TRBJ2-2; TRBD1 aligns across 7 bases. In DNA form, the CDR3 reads TGTGCCAGCAGATCAACAGGGGTGGCCGGGGAGCTGTTTTTT. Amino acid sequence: CASRSTGVAGELFF.